The 13 T cell receptor beta chains below come from one sample, sequenced in a study of T cell responses to AZD1222 COVID-19 vaccine. Repertoires were generated with immunoSEQ multiplex PCR, while TCRdb's copy carries only in-frame clones and drops some. This sample yields nearly 95,000 clones, of which approximately 92% are seen a single time; about 2.4% belongs to the top ten. The source was peripheral blood, collected 28 days after the second AZD1222 dose. The receptors come from an adult who received the AZD1222 COVID-19 vaccine.

The chain uses TRBV2 and TRBJ2-5; possible D gene TRBD2, 5 bases. The V end lost 4 bases, the J end lost 5 bases, and 14 bases lay between the germline ends. Germline CDR1 SNHLY, CDR2 FYNNEI. This CDR3 comprises 14 residues. CDR3 bases: TGTGCCAGCAGTGCAGGTACCCGAGGGGAGACCCAGTACTTC. Its protein is CASSAGTRGETQYF. Drawing the rest from reference TRBV2 and TRBJ2-5, the complete variable domain is EPEVTQTPSHQVTQMGQEVILRCVPISNHLYFYWYRQILGQKVEFLVSFYNNEISEKSEIFDDQFSVERPDGSNFTLKIRSTKLEDSAMYFCASSAGTRGETQYFGPGTRLLVL.

The V gene is TRBV4-2, the J gene TRBJ1-2, with a possible D match to TRBD1 (5 bases). Trimming removed 0 bases from V and 2 bases from J, with 13 bases in between. CDR3 length: 16 amino acids. Germline assignment: CDR1 LGHNA and CDR2 YNFKEQ. The CDR3 DNA is TGTGCCAGCAGCCAAGATCTATGGGGGGGGAACTATGGCTACACCTTC. It specifies CASSQDLWGGNYGYTF.

This clone was seen a single time. The chain combines TRBV10-3 with TRBJ2-7; D might be TRBD2 (6 bases). The CDR3 has 13 residues. The V and J ends lost 3 bases and 4 bases respectively, with 10 bases between them. The germline gives CDR1 ENHRY, CDR2 SYGVKD. CDR3 loop: CAISERERYEQYF. DNA for the CDR3: TGTGCCATCAGTGAACGGGAGAGGTACGAGCAGTACTTC.

The V gene is TRBV6-5, the J gene TRBJ2-7, with D hard to call. Trimming stripped 8 bases from V and 2 bases from J, with 10 bases between. Germline V gene sequence: CDR1 MNHEY, CDR2 SVGAGI. The CDR3 is made up of 12 amino acids. The CDR3 DNA reads TGTGCCAGCCTCGGAAGGACCTACGAGCAGTACTTC. It encodes CASLGRTYEQYF.

The chain couples TRBV27 to TRBJ1-5, with a possible D match to TRBD1 (5 bases). There are 15 residues in the CDR3. Trimming pared 2 bases from V and 4 bases from J, leaving 12 bases between. Germline V CDR1 and CDR2: MNHEY, SMNVEV (reference sequence). The CDR3 region has the DNA TGTGCCAGCAGTTTACGTTGGGGCAAAAATCAGCCCCAGCATTTT. This sequence encodes CASSLRWGKNQPQHF.

The rearrangement uses TRBV29-1 and TRBJ2-1, with 9 bases that match TRBD2. This CDR3 has 13 residues. V dropped 7 bases and J dropped 5; count of bases not matched to a gene: 6. Germline V gene lookup returns CDR1 SQVTM and CDR2 ANQGSEA. CDR3 in amino acids: CSALSGSNNEQFF. In DNA, the CDR3 is TGCAGCGCCCTTAGCGGGAGTAACAATGAGCAGTTCTTC.

The rearrangement joins TRBV7-2 to TRBJ2-3, with D unclear. Between the trimmed V and J ends, which lost 8 bases and 0 bases, there was a span of 18 bases. Germline assignment: CDR1 SGHTA and CDR2 FQGNSA. The CDR3 runs 16 residues. CDR3 residues: CASGYKGHSSTDTQYF. The DNA of the CDR3 is TGTGCCAGCGGATATAAAGGGCACTCTAGCACAGATACGCAGTATTTT.

The gene calls are TRBV19 and TRBJ1-1; TRBD1 might be the D (5 bases). V was clipped by 4 bases and J by 1 base, with 19 bases between them. This CDR3 spans 17 amino acids. Germline assignment: CDR1 LNHDA and CDR2 SQIVND (reference sequence). This chain's CDR3 is CASSSDFGTGRNTEAFF. For the CDR3, the DNA is TGTGCCAGTAGTAGCGATTTCGGTACAGGTCGGAACACTGAAGCTTTCTTT.

This rearrangement joins TRBV9 to TRBJ2-7, with 12 bases lining up with TRBD1. This CDR3 contains 15 residues. Trimming at V came to 2 bases and at J to 5 bases, leaving 5 bases not matched to a gene. The germline V gene encodes CDR1 SGDLS and CDR2 YYNGEE. The CDR3 DNA sequence: TGTGCCAGCAGCGTTGGGGACAGGGGGCCCCACGAGCAGTACTTC. This gives the protein CASSVGDRGPHEQYF.

This chain uses TRBV7-9 with TRBJ2-2; D call uncertain. Trimming removed 2 bases at V and 5 bases at J, with 9 bases between. CDR3 length equals 14 residues. Germline CDR1 and CDR2: SEHNR and FQNEAQ (reference sequence). The CDR3: CASSLLEETGELFF. The CDR3 coding sequence is TGTGCCAGCAGCTTACTTGAAGAGACCGGGGAGCTGTTTTTT. The full variable domain, rest sourced from reference TRBV7-9 and TRBJ2-2, is DTGVSQNPRHKITKRGQNVTFRCDPISEHNRLYWYRQTLGQGPEFLTYFQNEAQLEKSRLLSDRFSAERPKGSFSTLEIQRTEQGDSAMYLCASSLLEETGELFFGEGSRLTVL.

V usage is TRBV4-2 and J usage is TRBJ2-5; 8 nucleotides align to TRBD1. The length of the CDR3 is 12 residues. From germline, CDR1 is LGHNA and CDR2 YNFKEQ. The ends lost 2 bases at V and 7 bases at J; junction bases unmatched: 0. CDR3 protein: CASSQTGGTQYF. The DNA of the CDR3 is TGTGCCAGCAGCCAAACAGGGGGGACCCAGTACTTC.

This chain connects TRBV11-3 to TRBJ1-3; 8 nucleotides match TRBD1. Germline lookup yields CDR1 SGHNT and CDR2 YENEEA. The CDR3 spans 16 residues. The ends lost 5 bases at V and 2 bases at J; junction bases unmatched: 8. The CDR3 reads CASSMGQDNPGNTIYF. The DNA of the CDR3 is TGTGCCAGCAGCATGGGACAGGATAACCCTGGAAACACCATATATTTT. The variable domain in full, with the rest retrieved from reference TRBV11-3 and TRBJ1-3, is EAGVVQSPRYKIIEKKQPVAFWCNPISGHNTLYWYLQNLGQGPELLIRYENEEAVDDSQLPKDRFSAERLKGVDSTLKIQPAELGDSAVYLCASSMGQDNPGNTIYFGEGSWLTVV.

The chain carries TRBV19 and TRBJ2-2, with 12 bases aligning to TRBD2. Germline CDR1 LNHDA, CDR2 SQIVND (reference sequence). The CDR3 runs 17 residues. The V and J ends lost 5 bases and 3 bases, in that order; junction bases with no gene match: 7. CDR3 coding DNA: TGTGCCAGTAGTCGGCCTAGCGGGAGGGGATACACCGGGGAGCTGTTTTTT. Translation gives CASSRPSGRGYTGELFF.